Listed below are T cell receptor beta chains from one sample, sequenced in a study of prognosis after radiotherapy for stage I lung cancer. TCRdb reprocessed the multiplex PCR reads via MiXCR and lists one record per CDR3 protein. The top ten hold about 17% of the sample, which has 31,000 or so distinct CDR3 sequences, about half seen once. The material sequenced was PBMCs, taken before or after stereotactic body radiation therapy (not recorded which). The receptors here all came from a donor aged 50 or older with non-small cell lung cancer. CDR3s include the opening cysteine and the closing phenylalanine or tryptophan. A D gene is named only where the DNA matches it firmly. Clone size is given for some rows only: seen once, a few or many times, or a class if the clone is expanded.

d_gene,abundance,v_gene,j_gene,CDR3nt,CDR3aa
-,-,TRBV5-6,TRBJ1-2,TGTGCCAGCAGCTTGGCCCCGGCGGACGGCTACACCTTC,CASSLAPADGYTF
-,many,TRBV7-7,TRBJ2-2,TGTGCTAGCAGCCGTGGACCAGCCTCCGGGGAGCTGTTTTTT,CASSRGPASGELFF
-,-,TRBV5-5,TRBJ1-1,TGTGCCAGCAGCTTGGACCCCCGAGGAACTGAAGCTTTCTTT,CASSLDPRGTEAFF
-,-,TRBV7-3,TRBJ2-3,TGTGCCAGCAGCCTCATGTTGACAGATACGCAGTATTTT,CASSLMLTDTQYF
-,-,TRBV7-3,TRBJ2-2,TGTGCCAGCAGCCCCAGTAATGCCGGTGAGCTGTTTTTT,CASSPSNAGELFF
-,many,TRBV15,TRBJ1-1,TGTGCCACCAGCAGAGGTAGGGTGGGAGCTTTCTTT,CATSRGRVGAFF
TRBD1,-,TRBV11-1,TRBJ1-2,TGTGCCAGCAGGGGGACAGAGGGCTATGGCTACACCTTC,CASRGTEGYGYTF
TRBD1,many,TRBV18,TRBJ2-7,TGTGCCAGCTCACCACCGGCAGGGGGTAAGCGCGAGCAGTACTTC,CASSPPAGGKREQYF
-,-,TRBV12-3/TRBV12-4,TRBJ2-2,TGTGCCAGCATCCGGCAGGTCGCGAACACCGGGGAGCTGTTTTTT,CASIRQVANTGELFF
-,many,TRBV11-3,TRBJ2-2,TGTGCCAGCAGCTTCCCCGGGGAGCTGTTTTTT,CASSFPGELFF
-,-,TRBV6-2/TRBV6-3,TRBJ1-5,TGTGCCAGCAGTCCCAGGGGTTCGGAGCAGCCCCAGCATTTT,CASSPRGSEQPQHF
-,many,TRBV30,TRBJ1-3,TGTGCCTGGAGTTCCAATCCTGGAAACACCATATATTTT,CAWSSNPGNTIYF
-,many,TRBV20-1,TRBJ2-2,TGCAGTGCTAGTACTAGCACCGGGGAGCTGTTTTTT,CSASTSTGELFF
-,-,TRBV11-2,TRBJ1-1,TGTGCCAGCAGTCCCGACTCGACTGAAGCTTTCTTT,CASSPDSTEAFF
-,many,TRBV19,TRBJ2-7,TGTGCCAGTAGTATAGGCGGGACAGATCTGTACGAGCAGTACTTC,CASSIGGTDLYEQYF
-,many,TRBV2,TRBJ1-1,TGTGCCAGCAGCTTTTCTGTCGCTGAAGCTTTCTTT,CASSFSVAEAFF
TRBD1,many,TRBV12-3/TRBV12-4,TRBJ2-5,TGTGCCAGCAGTTCAGACAGGGGAGCGGAGACCCAGTACTTC,CASSSDRGAETQYF
-,-,TRBV6-2/TRBV6-3,TRBJ1-2,TGTCCCAGCTCCTACATGGAGACCTATGGCTACACCTTC,CPSSYMETYGYTF
-,-,TRBV7-2,TRBJ1-6,TGTGCCAGCACCATGGTACTATCACCCCTCCACTTT,CASTMVLSPLHF
-,-,TRBV30,TRBJ2-2,TGTGCCTGGAGTAGAAACCTAGGCGGGGAGCTGTTTTTT,CAWSRNLGGELFF
-,medium-sized,TRBV3-1,TRBJ1-2,TGTGCCAGCAGCCAAGATGCAGGGCGACCGAACACCTTC,CASSQDAGRPNTF
-,many,TRBV4-3,TRBJ2-5,TGCGCCAGCAGCCGGGCCCAAAGGGAGACCCAGTACTTC,CASSRAQRETQYF
-,-,TRBV2,TRBJ2-5,TGTGCCAGCGCGCGGGGCATGGCCGATACCCAGTACTTC,CASARGMADTQYF
-,-,TRBV30,TRBJ1-3,TGTGCCTGGAGTGTGGGGGGGACTGGAAACACCATATATTTT,CAWSVGGTGNTIYF
-,many,TRBV4-1,TRBJ2-3,TGCGCCAGCAGCCAAGCTGGGGGGCGCACAGATACGCAGTATTTT,CASSQAGGRTDTQYF
-,medium-sized,TRBV6-4,TRBJ2-3,TGTGCCAGCAGAGGGTTTCGGGTAGATACGCAGTATTTT,CASRGFRVDTQYF
TRBD1,-,TRBV6-2/TRBV6-3,TRBJ2-6,TGTGCCATCAGGACAGGGAAAACCTCTGGGGCCAACGTCCTGACTTTC,CAIRTGKTSGANVLTF
TRBD2,-,TRBV12-3/TRBV12-4,TRBJ2-7,TGTGCCAGCAGTTTGTACGGGAGGTTGGCCGAGCATTACTTC,CASSLYGRLAEHYF
-,-,TRBV27,TRBJ2-7,TGTGCCATCAGTCCGGACATGCTCGAGTCCTACGAGCAGTACTTC,CAISPDMLESYEQYF
-,many,TRBV7-3,TRBJ2-2,TGTGCCAGCAGCTTAGACCGGAACACCGGGGAGCTGTTTTTT,CASSLDRNTGELFF
TRBD1,-,TRBV6-1,TRBJ2-7,TGTGCCACCCGACAGGGGTCTCCCTACGAGCAGTACTTC,CATRQGSPYEQYF
-,many,TRBV5-4,TRBJ2-3,TGTGCCAGCAGCTTGGCCAAGGGGGGAGATACGCAGTATTTT,CASSLAKGGDTQYF
-,-,TRBV5-1,TRBJ2-1,TGCGACAGCAGCAGGAGGGGAGGACCTGGGAACAATGAGCAGTTCTTC,CDSSRRGGPGNNEQFF
TRBD1,many,TRBV19,TRBJ1-2,TGTGCCAGTAAACCTCGCCGGGACAGATATGGCTACACCTTC,CASKPRRDRYGYTF
-,-,TRBV6-2/TRBV6-3,TRBJ2-1,TGTGCCGGCAGTGTCTTGCGGGCCACCTACAATGATCAGTTCTTC,CAGSVLRATYNDQFF
-,many,TRBV7-9,TRBJ2-1,TGTGCCTGCAGCACCATGGGGGGCGTGGAGACACACTCCTACAATGAGCAGTTCTTC,CACSTMGGVETHSYNEQFF
TRBD1,medium-sized,TRBV12-3/TRBV12-4,TRBJ1-2,TGTGCCAGCAGGTTGGACAGGCATGGCTACACCTTC,CASRLDRHGYTF
-,-,TRBV20-1,TRBJ1-2,TGCAGTGCTAGAGATGAGGCGCAAGGTGGCTACACCTTC,CSARDEAQGGYTF
TRBD1,many,TRBV18,TRBJ1-2,TGTGCCAGCTCACCAGAGGGGGCAGATGGCTACACCTTC,CASSPEGADGYTF
TRBD1,many,TRBV5-1,TRBJ2-7,TGCGCCAGCCAGAAGCTGGACAGGGGACGGCACGAGCAGTACTTC,CASQKLDRGRHEQYF
-,many,TRBV7-2,TRBJ2-3,TGTGCCAGCAGCCGGGTGGTGCTCGGGAGAGGGGTTACGCAGTATTTT,CASSRVVLGRGVTQYF
TRBD1,-,TRBV5-5,TRBJ2-2,TGTGCCAGCAGCTCTTCTGGGACAGTGGGCTCCGGGGAGCTGTTTTTT,CASSSSGTVGSGELFF
-,-,TRBV11-3,TRBJ2-5,TGTGCCACAAGCCCCCGGCAGGGGGGCGGGGAGACCCAGTACTTC,CATSPRQGGGETQYF
TRBD1,many,TRBV11-2,TRBJ2-3,TGTGCCAGCAGCCCCCCCGCGACAGGGTGGGTCGCAGATACGCAGTATTTT,CASSPPATGWVADTQYF
TRBD1,many,TRBV27,TRBJ2-7,TGTGCCAGCAGTTTGTTGGGACAGAACTACGAGCAGTACTTC,CASSLLGQNYEQYF
-,-,TRBV2,TRBJ2-5,TGTGCCAGCAAGGCTTGGGTCGGGGAGACCCAGTACTTC,CASKAWVGETQYF
-,-,TRBV5-1,TRBJ1-1,TGCGCCAGCAGCTTGTCCGGGACACTCAACACTGAAGCTTTCTTT,CASSLSGTLNTEAFF
TRBD1,-,TRBV19,TRBJ1-5,TGCGCCATTAGGGATTGGACAGGCAGCAATCAGCCCCAGCATTTT,CAIRDWTGSNQPQHF
-,medium-sized,TRBV7-8,TRBJ1-2,TGTGCCAGCAGCTTAGGTCGCGCGCCAGCCGGTACTAACTATGGCTACACCTTC,CASSLGRAPAGTNYGYTF
-,-,TRBV27,TRBJ1-2,TGTGCCAGCAGTGCGACCGGTACAGGGATCTATGTCTACACCTTC,CASSATGTGIYVYTF